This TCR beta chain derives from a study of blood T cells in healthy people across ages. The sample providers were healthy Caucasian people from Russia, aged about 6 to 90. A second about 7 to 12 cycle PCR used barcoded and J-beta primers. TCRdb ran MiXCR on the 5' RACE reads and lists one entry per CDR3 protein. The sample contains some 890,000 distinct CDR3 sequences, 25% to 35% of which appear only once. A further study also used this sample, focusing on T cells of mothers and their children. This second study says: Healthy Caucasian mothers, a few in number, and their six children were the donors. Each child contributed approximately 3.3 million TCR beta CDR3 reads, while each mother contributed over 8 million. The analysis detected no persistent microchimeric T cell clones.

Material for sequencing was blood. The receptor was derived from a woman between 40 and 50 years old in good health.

The CDR3 here is CASSLELDTQYF. CDR3 nucleotides: TGCGCCAGCAGCTTGGAGCTAGATACGCAGTATTTT. The chain uses TRBV5-1 and TRBJ2-3; D uncertain. Germline loops: CDR1 SGHRS, CDR2 YFSETQ. This CDR3 has 12 amino acids. The germline V and J ends were trimmed by 0 bases and 5 bases, with 4 bases remaining between them.